Presented here are 30 T cell receptor beta chains from one specimen sequenced in a study of PD-1 blockade in classical Hodgkin lymphoma. Sequenced by immunoSEQ multiplex PCR; TCRdb stores in-frame clones only, minus some. The data show some 150,000 clones, about 78% seen once. The patients all showed relapse after autologous stem cell transplantation, while their brentuximab vedotin exposure varied. The source was peripheral blood mononuclear cells (PBMCs), collected before the second cycle of nivolumab. The receptors here all came from a human donor with classical Hodgkin lymphoma.

As DNA, the CDR3 is TGTGCCAGCCTAACCGAGGGTGACACTGAAGCTTTCTTT. It specifies CASLTEGDTEAFF. The gene calls are TRBV13 and TRBJ1-1, with unresolved D. Trimming removed 8 bases at V and 3 bases at J, with 13 bases between. There are 13 residues in the CDR3. Germline values: CDR1 PRHDT, CDR2 FYEKMQ (reference sequence).

A single count supports this clone. The V call is TRBV5-6, the J call TRBJ2-5; 11 nucleotides agree with TRBD1. The CDR3 is 14 amino acids. Trimming removed 3 bases from V and 5 bases from J; junction bases left unmatched: 3. Looked up from germline, CDR1 is SGHDT and CDR2 is YYEEEE. For the CDR3, the DNA is TGTGCCAGCAGCTGGACAGGGGGCAGGGAGACCCAGTACTTC. This gives the protein CASSWTGGRETQYF.

V usage is TRBV6-1 and J usage is TRBJ1-6, with 7 bases fitting TRBD1. This CDR3 has 16 residues. The V gene's germline CDR1 is MNHNS and CDR2 SASEGT. The V gene end was trimmed by 6 bases and the J gene end by 4 bases; junction bases not matched to a gene: 9. DNA for the CDR3: TGTGCCAGCAGGGAACCAGGGACAGTTTATAATTCACCCCTCCACTTT. Amino acid sequence: CASREPGTVYNSPLHF.

The rearrangement links TRBV7-9 to TRBJ1-2; D unresolved. V shed 2 bases and J shed 5 bases, with 12 bases lying between them. Germline V lookup: CDR1 SEHNR, CDR2 FQNEAQ (reference sequence). The CDR3 runs 14 residues. The CDR3 reads CASSLRVIWYGYTF. CDR3 sequence (DNA): TGTGCCAGCAGCTTAAGGGTAATTTGGTATGGCTACACCTTC.

The chain is built from TRBV10-3 and TRBJ1-2; D remains unclear. Germline CDR1 reads ENHRY; CDR2 reads SYGVKD. There are 14 residues in the CDR3. V was pared by 0 bases and J by 3 bases, with 8 bases between. This chain's CDR3 is CAISESWSDYGYTF. The CDR3 nucleotides read TGTGCCATCAGTGAGTCGTGGAGCGACTATGGCTACACCTTC.

This clone was observed a handful of times. The chain links TRBV2 to TRBJ2-2, with D unclear. Germline V gene sequence: CDR1 SNHLY, CDR2 FYNNEI. Trimming pared 4 bases from V and 7 bases from J, leaving 10 bases between. There are 13 residues in the CDR3. CDR3 sequence: CASSAAPGGELFF. CDR3 DNA sequence: TGTGCCAGCAGTGCAGCTCCTGGCGGGGAGCTGTTTTTT.

This clone has only a few counts. The chain uses TRBV29-1 and TRBJ1-1; D may be TRBD1 (5 bases). CDR1 is SQVTM, CDR2 ANQGSEA, per germline. This CDR3 has 15 residues. Deletions cut 2 bases from V and 1 base from J, with 14 bases between. The CDR3 DNA follows: TGCAGCGTTGAACCCCGTATTACAGGGAACACTGAAGCTTTCTTT. The encoded protein is CSVEPRITGNTEAFF.

The chain combines TRBV5-1 with TRBJ2-5; a possible D gene is TRBD2 (5 bases). Germline CDR1 SGHRS, CDR2 YFSETQ. V was clipped by 2 bases and J by 5 bases, with 10 bases between them. The CDR3 contains 13 residues. CDR3 DNA sequence: TGCGCCAGCAGCTTCCCGGGCGGGGAGACCCAGTACTTC. Protein: CASSFPGGETQYF.

V and J are TRBV6-1 and TRBJ2-5; D unclear. CDR3 length: 10 amino acids. CDR1 and CDR2 from the germline V gene are MNHNS and SASEGT. V was clipped by 1 base and J by 6 bases, with 0 bases between them. This CDR3 reads CASSEETQYF. In DNA form, the CDR3 reads TGTGCCAGCAGTGAAGAGACCCAGTACTTC.

This chain uses TRBV7-3 with TRBJ1-1; D remains ambiguous. The CDR3 spans 13 residues. CDR1 is SGHTA, CDR2 FQGTGA, per germline. The V gene lost 2 bases and the J gene lost 7 bases, with 11 bases spanning the gap. The CDR3 sequence is CASSLRAEGEAFF. CDR3 DNA: TGTGCCAGCAGCTTACGGGCCGAGGGTGAAGCTTTCTTT. Full variable domain (rest looked up from reference TRBV7-3 and TRBJ1-1): GAGVSQTPSNKVTEKGKYVELRCDPISGHTALYWYRQSLGQGPEFLIYFQGTGAADDSGLPNDRFFAVRPEGSVSTLKIQRTERGDSAVYLCASSLRAEGEAFFGQGTRLTVV.

The CDR3 DNA sequence: TGTGCCAGCGGGCGGAACACTGAAGCTTTCTTT. Protein sequence: CASGRNTEAFF. This chain links TRBV6-5 with TRBJ1-1; no clear D gene. Germline lookup yields CDR1 MNHEY and CDR2 SVGAGI. This CDR3 is built from 11 residues. Deletions cut 8 bases from V and 1 base from J, with 5 bases between.

This chain links TRBV4-1 with TRBJ2-2; D is perhaps TRBD1 (6 bases). V was clipped by 0 bases and J by 5 bases, with 16 bases between them. CDR1 and CDR2 (germline): MGHRA, YSYEKL. This CDR3 spans 17 amino acids. The CDR3 region has the DNA TGCGCCAGCAGCCAAGAAACAGGGACCTCCTTGACCGGGGAGCTGTTTTTT. This encodes CASSQETGTSLTGELFF.

The V call is TRBV7-8, the J call TRBJ2-3; 10 bases fit TRBD1. Per germline, CDR1 SGHVS and CDR2 FQNEAQ. The CDR3 totals 14 residues. V lost 3 bases, J lost 5 bases, and 2 bases stayed unmatched. Here the CDR3 reads CASSFGQGVDTQYF. CDR3 DNA sequence: TGTGCCAGCAGCTTCGGACAGGGGGTAGATACGCAGTATTTT. The full variable domain, with the rest looked up from reference TRBV7-8 and TRBJ2-3, is GAGVSQSPRYKVAKRGQDVALRCDPISGHVSLFWYQQALGQGPEFLTYFQNEAQLDKSGLPSDRFFAERPEGSVSTLKIQRTQQEDSAVYLCASSFGQGVDTQYFGPGTRLTVL.

The chain couples TRBV19 to TRBJ1-2; the match to TRBD1 covers 9 bases. Trimming removed 5 bases from V and 4 bases from J; junction bases left unmatched: 8. The germline gives CDR1 LNHDA, CDR2 SQIVND (reference sequence). This CDR3 is built from 15 residues. The CDR3 is CASSRDRGEVYGYTF. The CDR3 coding sequence is TGTGCCAGTAGTCGTGACAGGGGGGAGGTCTATGGCTACACCTTC.

This sequence joins TRBV19 and TRBJ2-2; 13 bases fit TRBD2. The V and J ends lost 4 bases and 0 bases, in that order; junction bases with no gene match: 5. The CDR3 sequence is 18 residues long. CDR1 LNHDA and CDR2 SQIVND come from the germline V gene (reference sequence). CDR3: CASSTVGLAGANTGELFF. DNA for the CDR3: TGTGCCAGTAGTACCGTCGGACTAGCGGGGGCGAACACCGGGGAGCTGTTTTTT.

V gene TRBV10-3 combines with J gene TRBJ2-5; tentative D call: TRBD2 (5 bases). The germline V gene has CDR1 ENHRY and CDR2 SYGVKD. Between the trimmed V and J ends, which lost 2 bases and 5 bases, there was a span of 9 bases. This CDR3 has 13 residues. The CDR3 region is CAISEQQRETQYF. The CDR3 DNA sequence: TGTGCCATCAGTGAGCAACAGCGGGAGACCCAGTACTTC.

J is TRBJ1-5 and V is TRBV10-3; D unclear. The germline V and J ends were trimmed by 2 bases and 10 bases, with 15 bases remaining between them. Looked up from germline, CDR1 is ENHRY and CDR2 is SYGVKD. The CDR3 extends over 14 amino acids. The CDR3 sequence is CAISEGPGSQPQHF. In DNA form, the CDR3 reads TGTGCCATCAGTGAGGGGCCCGGTTCACAACCCCAGCATTTT.

The gene calls are TRBV6-5 and TRBJ2-3; D unclear. Germline CDR1 and CDR2: MNHEY and SVGAGI. V was trimmed by 6 bases and J by 4 bases, leaving 2 bases between them. The CDR3 length is 10 residues. The CDR3 protein is CASSADTQYF. CDR3 bases: TGTGCCAGCAGCGCAGATACGCAGTATTTT.

The genes are TRBV6-5 and TRBJ1-1; D unresolved. From germline, CDR1 is MNHEY and CDR2 SVGAGI. The CDR3 spans 13 residues. The V end lost 6 bases, the J end lost 3 bases, and 11 bases lay between the germline ends. CDR3 sequence reads: CASSDGGYTEAFF. In nucleotides, the CDR3 is TGTGCCAGCAGCGACGGAGGGTACACTGAAGCTTTCTTT.

The chain combines TRBV7-3 with TRBJ2-1; 7 bases fit TRBD1. The ends lost 2 bases at V and 7 bases at J; junction bases unmatched: 11. The length of the CDR3 is 16 residues. The germline CDR1 and CDR2 sequences are SGHTA and FQGTGA. CDR3 sequence reads: CASSLSGQGVVNEQFF. The CDR3 DNA reads TGTGCCAGCAGCTTATCCGGTCAGGGGGTGGTAAATGAGCAGTTCTTC.

This clone has only a few counts. This chain links TRBV7-9 with TRBJ2-4, with no clear D. Per the germline V gene, CDR1 is SEHNR and CDR2 is FQNEAQ (reference sequence). The CDR3 covers 14 residues. Trimming cost V 5 bases and J 7 bases, with 15 bases left between them. In nucleotides, the CDR3 is TGTGCCAGCAGCCTCCGGGCGGCCGAGAACATTCAGTACTTC. This gives the protein CASSLRAAENIQYF.

The chain couples TRBV7-8 to TRBJ1-1; D gene ambiguous. Germline assignment: CDR1 SGHVS and CDR2 FQNEAQ. V dropped 2 bases and J dropped 1 base, with 14 bases sitting between them. The CDR3 consists of 16 residues. In nucleotides, the CDR3 is TGTGCCAGCAGCTTACTCCGGGCCGGAAGGAACACTGAAGCTTTCTTT. Protein: CASSLLRAGRNTEAFF.

The chain recombines TRBV7-3 with TRBJ2-7; D not certain. Trimming pared 0 bases from V and 3 bases from J, leaving 6 bases between. Germline-derived CDR1 and CDR2 are SGHTA and FQGTGA. This CDR3 is built from 13 residues. CDR3 nucleotide sequence: TGTGCCAGCAGCTTAACGTGGAACTACGAGCAGTACTTC. Its protein product is CASSLTWNYEQYF.

This clone was counted only a few times. The chain employs TRBV5-1 and TRBJ1-2; D not certain. The CDR3 loop spans 15 amino acids. V was cut by 4 bases and J by 0 bases, with 13 bases left in between. CDR1 and CDR2 from the germline V gene are SGHRS and YFSETQ. CDR3 residues: CASSLTREANYGYTF. CDR3 sequence (DNA): TGCGCCAGCAGCCTAACGAGGGAAGCTAACTATGGCTACACCTTC.

The rearrangement joins TRBV6-6 to TRBJ1-2; D gene ambiguous. Germline-derived CDR1 and CDR2 are MNHNY and SVGAGI (reference sequence). The CDR3 totals 13 residues. The V gene lost 6 bases and the J gene lost 8 bases, with 16 bases spanning the gap. The CDR3 bases are TGTGCCAGCAGCACGGGTCGCGTCGGGGGCTACACCTTC. Translated: CASSTGRVGGYTF.

The V and J genes are TRBV20-1 and TRBJ2-1; D remains unclear. The germline V and J ends were trimmed by 3 bases and 2 bases, with 2 bases remaining between them. The CDR3 contains 11 residues. The germline CDR1 and CDR2 sequences are DFQATT and SNEGSKA (reference sequence). For the CDR3, the DNA is TGCAGTGCTAGGCCCTACAATGAGCAGTTCTTC. Its translation: CSARPYNEQFF.

The J gene is TRBJ2-3, the V gene TRBV5-1; D is uncertain. CDR1 is SGHRS and CDR2 is YFSETQ in the germline V gene. Trimming took 0 bases from V and 0 from J, leaving 5 bases between them. The CDR3 is 14 residues long. CDR3 protein: CASSLARSTDTQYF. The DNA of the CDR3 is TGCGCCAGCAGCTTGGCCCGCAGCACAGATACGCAGTATTTT.

Remarks on this clone: Other DNA sequences within the sample encode an identical CDR3. V usage is TRBV27 and J usage is TRBJ2-2, with TRBD2 identical over 10 bases. Looked up from germline, CDR1 is MNHEY and CDR2 is SMNVEV (reference sequence). This CDR3 has 20 amino acids. J gave up 4 bases and V 2 bases, and 16 bases lay outside the gene matches. This chain's CDR3 is CASSLSGSGRLAGFTGELFF. DNA of the CDR3: TGTGCCAGCAGTTTAAGCGGCTCCGGCCGACTAGCGGGTTTCACCGGGGAGCTGTTTTTT.

This chain joins TRBV9 and TRBJ2-3; unclear D gene. Germline CDR1 is SGDLS and CDR2 is YYNGEE. Trimming stripped 3 bases from V and 0 bases from J, with 5 bases between. CDR3 size: 13 residues. The DNA for the CDR3 is TGTGCCAGCAGCGCGACTAGCACAGATACGCAGTATTTT. It encodes CASSATSTDTQYF.

V usage is TRBV10-3 and J usage is TRBJ1-4, with D hard to call. The germline V gene has CDR1 ENHRY and CDR2 SYGVKD. The CDR3 runs 10 residues. With 11 bases removed from V and 6 bases from J, the gap between germline ends came to 7 bases. The CDR3 reads CAPDHEKLFF. The CDR3, as DNA: TGTGCCCCAGACCATGAAAAACTGTTTTTT.